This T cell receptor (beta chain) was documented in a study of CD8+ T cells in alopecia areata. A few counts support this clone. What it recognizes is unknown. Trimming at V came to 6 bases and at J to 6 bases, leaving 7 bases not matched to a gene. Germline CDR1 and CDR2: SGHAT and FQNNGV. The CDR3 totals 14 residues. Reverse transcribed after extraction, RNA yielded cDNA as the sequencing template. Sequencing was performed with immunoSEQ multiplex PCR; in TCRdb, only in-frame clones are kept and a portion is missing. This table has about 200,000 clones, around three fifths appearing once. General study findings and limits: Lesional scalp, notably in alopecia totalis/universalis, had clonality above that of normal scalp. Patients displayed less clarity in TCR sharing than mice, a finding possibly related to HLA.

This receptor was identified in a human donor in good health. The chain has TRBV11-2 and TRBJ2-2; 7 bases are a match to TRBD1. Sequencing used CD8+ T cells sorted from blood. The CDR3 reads CASRRTGRAGELFF. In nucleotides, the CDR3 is TGTGCCAGCAGGCGGACAGGAAGGGCCGGGGAGCTGTTTTTT.